This TCR beta chain was sequenced during a study of blood T cell repertoires in COVID-19. Whole-study context: The samples span acute and convalescent COVID-19 from the United States, Italy and Spain. PBMCs, B-cell-depleted T cells, or T cells provided the cDNA or gDNA that made up the material.

In germline, CDR1 is LNHNV, CDR2 YYDKDF (reference sequence). The CDR3 loop spans 16 amino acids. With V trimmed by 1 base and J by 0 bases, 2 bases remained unmatched. In the study's own analysis: Amplification with reference gene primers provided the estimates of nucleated cell counts. Some clones are missing from TCRdb's copy, which holds only in-frame ones; the method was immunoSEQ multiplex PCR. V and J calls and clone size come straight from that table; D and trimming were deduced from the DNA. Here the sample spans 65,000 to 90,000 clones, 91% being singletons. This clonotype originated in a human donor in a cohort sampled during active COVID-19. V and J are TRBV15 and TRBJ1-5; TRBD1 aligns across 8 bases. The sequencing input was peripheral blood. In DNA, the CDR3 is TGTGCCACCAGCAGAGGGACAGGGTATAGCAATCAGCCCCAGCATTTT. This translates into CATSRGTGYSNQPQHF. The whole variable domain, remainder taken from reference TRBV15 and TRBJ1-5, is DAMVIQNPRYQVTQFGKPVTLSCSQTLNHNVMYWYQQKSSQAPKLLFHYYDKDFNNEADTPDNFQSRRPNTSFCFLDIRSPGLGDTAMYLCATSRGTGYSNQPQHFGDGTRLSIL.